This T cell receptor beta chain is drawn from a study of metastatic and nonmetastatic thyroid tumors. Study-level background: A comparison of repertoires was made across blood and tumor or nodule tissue from malignant and benign thyroid patients.

CDR1 KGHDR and CDR2 SFDVKD come from the germline V gene. After removal of 2 bases from V and 4 bases from J, the junction contained 9 bases not matched to a gene. The CDR3 spans 18 residues. In this sample, this clone turned up many times. There were no patients who had received any treatment before thyroid surgery. In the original processing: CDR3 was compared across clinicopathological groups, and the resulting differences were used to build a distant-metastasis classifier for papillary thyroid cancer. TCRdb re-called the PCR reads via MiXCR. TCRdb, not the authors, supplied the V and J calls. This repertoire shows tens of thousands of clones, about 10% found once; its top ten account for roughly 29%.

The sample taken for sequencing was blood. The rearrangement uses TRBV24-1 and TRBJ2-7, with 14 positions matching TRBD2. This receptor was obtained from a female donor with papillary thyroid cancer or a benign thyroid nodule (not recorded which). Some clones in this sample may be carry-over from other donors' samples. The CDR3 region has the DNA TGTGCCACCAGTGATTCCGGGACAGGGACTAGCGGGAGTTACGAGCAGTACTTC. This translates into CATSDSGTGTSGSYEQYF.